This entry lists 19 T cell receptor beta chains sequenced from one sample in a study of early T cells in non-severe SARS-CoV-2 infection. A single record per CDR3 protein comes from TCRdb applying MiXCR to the 5' RACE reads. There are 69,000 or so distinct CDR3 sequences in the sample; roughly 4.9% occur only once, and approximately 3.7% lies in the top ten. The source was whole blood, collected at baseline. All receptors derive from an adult who was a healthcare worker with PCR-confirmed SARS-CoV-2 infection or an uninfected control (not recorded which). The donor label of this sample is uncertain.

This clonotype was observed a few times. The chain recombines TRBV13 with TRBJ2-7; 7 nucleotides align to TRBD1. The CDR3 is 14 amino acids. V lost 5 bases, J lost 1 base, and 5 bases stayed unmatched. Germline V gene data show CDR1 as PRHDT and CDR2 as FYEKMQ (reference sequence). The CDR3 region is CASSPEGQSYEQYF. The CDR3 coding sequence is TGTGCCAGCAGCCCTGAGGGACAGTCCTACGAGCAGTACTTC.

The CDR3 DNA is TGTGCCAGCAGCTTTATTGCAGGGCGCTGGGGTACGCAGTATTTT. It translates to CASSFIAGRWGTQYF. The V gene is TRBV7-9, the J gene TRBJ2-3, with a possible D match to TRBD1 (5 bases). The CDR3 contains 15 residues. Between the trimmed V and J ends, which lost 3 bases and 8 bases, there was a span of 18 bases. Germline V CDR1 and CDR2: SEHNR, FQNEAQ (reference sequence).

This clonotype was seen many times. The rearrangement joins TRBV6-2 or TRBV6-3 to TRBJ2-1; 13 nucleotides agree with TRBD2. Germline CDR1 reads MNHEY; CDR2 reads SVGEGT. Trimming removed 10 bases from V and 6 bases from J; junction bases left unmatched: 6. This CDR3 region has 14 residues. CDR3 in DNA: TGTGCCACCCGACTAGCGGGGGGCTCCAATGAGCAGTTCTTC. The encoded protein is CATRLAGGSNEQFF.

This clonotype was recorded a few times. The rearrangement links TRBV7-8 to TRBJ1-1; 10 bases map to TRBD1. Trimming removed 7 bases from V and 1 base from J; junction bases left unmatched: 6. The CDR3 is 15 amino acids. CDR1 and CDR2 (germline): SGHVS, FQNEAQ. CDR3 protein: CASTGGTGANTEAFF. The DNA of the CDR3 is TGTGCCAGCACAGGGGGGACAGGGGCGAACACTGAAGCTTTCTTT.

In the case of this clonotype: A much larger clone lies one base from this, so it may be a read error. The chain links TRBV5-1 to TRBJ2-1; the D gene is possibly TRBD1 (5 bases). Looked up from germline, CDR1 is SGHRS and CDR2 is YFSETQ. The CDR3 has 15 residues. V shed 7 bases and J shed 4 bases, with 18 bases lying between them. CDR3 region: CASSPAWGRYNEQFF. CDR3 bases: TGCGCCAGCTCTCCCGCGTGGGGCAGGTACAATGAGCAGTTCTTC.

This clonotype was detected a few times. J is TRBJ2-5 and V is TRBV12-3 or TRBV12-4; perhaps TRBD1 as D (6 bases). Trimming took off 3 bases at V and 6 bases at J, with 11 bases between the two ends. The length of the CDR3 is 13 residues. CDR3 sequence: CASSFSQGQTQYF. In DNA form, the CDR3 reads TGTGCCAGCAGTTTCTCACAGGGTCAGACCCAGTACTTC.

This clonotype occurred many times. The chain carries TRBV18 and TRBJ1-1; D is uncertain. Between the trimmed V and J ends, which lost 3 bases and 7 bases, there was a span of 15 bases. CDR3 length: 14 residues. The germline V gene has CDR1 KGHSH and CDR2 LQKENI. The CDR3 is CASSPNSRSLEAFF. In DNA form, the CDR3 reads TGTGCCAGCTCACCCAACTCACGGAGCCTTGAAGCTTTCTTT. Supplemented by reference TRBV18 and TRBJ1-1, the full variable domain reads NAGVMQNPRHLVRRRGQEARLRCSPMKGHSHVYWYRQLPEEGLKFMVYLQKENIIDESGMPKERFSAEFPKEGPSILRIQQVVRGDSAAYFCASSPNSRSLEAFFGQGTRLTVV.

Only a few counts were recorded for this clonotype. V gene TRBV10-3 combines with J gene TRBJ2-1; 10 bases map to TRBD2. The germline V gene has CDR1 ENHRY and CDR2 SYGVKD. Germline trimming cut 7 bases from V and 1 base from J; bases unmatched to any gene: 4. The CDR3 loop spans 15 amino acids. CDR3 coding DNA: TGTGCCATCACTGCTAGCGGGGGTTCCTACAATGAGCAGTTCTTC. It encodes CAITASGGSYNEQFF.

This clonotype was detected a few times. This chain links TRBV30 with TRBJ1-1, with 8 positions matching TRBD1. V was pared by 2 bases and J by 8 bases, with 4 bases of the junction left unmatched. The CDR3 length is 12 residues. Per germline, CDR1 GTSNPN and CDR2 SVGIG (reference sequence). Here the CDR3 reads CAWSLGQGEAFF. The CDR3 nucleotides read TGTGCCTGGAGTTTAGGACAGGGCGAAGCTTTCTTT.

The chain combines TRBV2 with TRBJ2-1; D is possibly TRBD1 (5 bases). Germline values: CDR1 SNHLY, CDR2 FYNNEI. V lost 4 bases and J 7 bases, leaving 17 bases between the germline ends. The CDR3 extends over 15 amino acids. CDR3 DNA: TGTGCCAGCAGTGTTTACAGGCCGACACAGAATGAGCAGTTCTTC. Its translation is CASSVYRPTQNEQFF.

J is TRBJ1-4 and V is TRBV4-3; D is perhaps TRBD1 (5 bases). This CDR3 region has 15 residues. Germline CDR1 reads LGHNA; CDR2 reads YSLEER. Trimming removed 1 base from V and 7 bases from J, with 13 bases in between. The DNA for the CDR3 is TGCGCCAGCAGCCAAGTCGGGGACCGAAGTGAAAAACTGTTTTTT. This encodes CASSQVGDRSEKLFF.

In its sample, this clonotype was seen many times. The gene calls are TRBV11-2 and TRBJ2-1; no firm D call. This CDR3 has 12 amino acids. CDR1 and CDR2 from the germline V gene are SGHAT and FQNNGV. Trimming shortened V by 5 bases and J by 7 bases, and 9 bases separated the two germline ends. Written as DNA, the CDR3 is TGTGCCAGCAGCCCAGAATGGAATGAGCAGTTCTTC. Translating gives CASSPEWNEQFF.

The rearrangement links TRBV12-3 or TRBV12-4 to TRBJ2-5; possible D gene TRBD2, 6 bases. CDR3 size: 12 residues. V shed 4 bases and J shed 5 bases, with 8 bases lying between them. Written as DNA, the CDR3 is TGTGCCAGCAGTTCCAGCGGGGAGACCCAGTACTTC. Translation gives CASSSSGETQYF.

This clonotype was counted many times. This sequence joins TRBV11-2 and TRBJ2-3; the match to TRBD2 covers 15 bases. The CDR3 loop spans 17 amino acids. The V segment lost 5 bases and the J segment 2 bases; nucleotides outside the gene matches: 5. CDR1 is SGHAT and CDR2 is FQNNGV in the germline V gene. CDR3 protein: CASSKWTSGGATDTQYF. CDR3 in DNA: TGTGCCAGCAGCAAGTGGACTAGCGGGGGGGCCACAGATACGCAGTATTTT.

This clonotype was observed many times. The chain carries TRBV20-1 and TRBJ2-5, with 8 bases lining up with TRBD2. Germline assignment: CDR1 DFQATT and CDR2 SNEGSKA (reference sequence). The CDR3 contains 14 residues. After removal of 5 bases from V and 1 base from J, the junction contained 6 bases not matched to a gene. CDR3 amino acids: CSALLAGGQETQYF. CDR3 nucleotide sequence: TGCAGTGCTTTACTCGCGGGGGGCCAAGAGACCCAGTACTTC.

In its sample, this clonotype was seen a few times. This chain connects TRBV24-1 to TRBJ1-2; D not resolved. V was pared by 3 bases and J by 3 bases, with 1 base between. Germline assignment: CDR1 KGHDR and CDR2 SFDVKD. CDR3 length: 11 amino acids. The CDR3 sequence is CATSDDYGYTF. The CDR3 DNA is TGTGCCACCAGTGATGACTATGGCTACACCTTC.

The rearrangement uses TRBV12-3 or TRBV12-4 and TRBJ1-2; D uncertain. V was pared by 5 bases and J by 8 bases, with 15 bases between. This CDR3 has 13 amino acids. CDR3 region: CASSPGSGGGYTF. The DNA for the CDR3 is TGTGCCAGCAGTCCGGGATCGGGAGGCGGCTACACCTTC.

J is TRBJ1-1 and V is TRBV5-5; D is possibly TRBD1 (6 bases). This CDR3 spans 14 amino acids. Per germline, CDR1 SGHKS and CDR2 YYEKEE (reference sequence). Between the trimmed V and J ends, which lost 2 bases and 0 bases, there was a span of 8 bases. The CDR3 bases are TGTGCCAGCAGCTTTAGGGGGTTGAACACTGAAGCTTTCTTT. It yields the protein CASSFRGLNTEAFF.

This clonotype has at least ten counts. The chain couples TRBV27 to TRBJ2-1; no clear D gene. The CDR3 length is 15 residues. The V and J ends lost 5 bases and 1 base respectively, with 12 bases between them. CDR1 and CDR2 (germline): MNHEY, SMNVEV (reference sequence). As DNA, the CDR3 is TGTGCCAGCAGTCTTCTAACTGGGTCCTACAATGAGCAGTTCTTC. This gives the protein CASSLLTGSYNEQFF.